This T cell receptor (beta chain) was recovered during a study of T-cell memory formation after mild COVID-19. Study-wide background: TCR clusters showed largely donor specificity. Whole-study results and caveats: CD4+ contracting clones were mainly CM and EM; CD8+ ones, EMRA.

This clonotype has ten or more counts. Its antigen remains unidentified. The CDR3 consists of 16 residues. Looked up from germline, CDR1 is LGHDT and CDR2 is YNNKEL (reference sequence). V shed 1 base and J shed 3 bases, with 15 bases lying between them. Constant-segment primers were used for 5'RACE, and the resulting TCR alpha and TCR beta cDNA libraries carried sample barcodes and UMIs. TCRdb redid the calling of the 5' RACE reads with MiXCR, one entry per CDR3 protein. The sample holds about 540,000 distinct CDR3 sequences; 20% are singletons and the top ten take under 15%. This receptor was identified in an adult woman who had mild COVID-19 (a few samples of this study predate the infection). Cell type and time point are not known. The chain recombines TRBV3-1 with TRBJ1-1; D gene unclear. The sequenced sample consisted of PBMCs or a T cell subset sorted from them (not recorded which). The CDR3 is CASSQAGSGVDTEAFF. The CDR3 DNA sequence: TGTGCCAGCAGCCAAGCGGGGTCGGGAGTGGACACTGAAGCTTTCTTT.